This T cell receptor (beta chain) is from a study of T-cell reconstitution after alpha-beta-depleted transplantation in children. Preparation of the TCRbeta library was carried out with unique molecular identifiers. TCRdb reprocessed the PCR reads with MiXCR, giving one entry per CDR3 protein. This sample yields about 16,000 distinct CDR3 sequences, of which 4.5% to 6% are seen a single time; 5.5% to 7.5% belongs to the top ten. By sample share, this clonotype is medium-sized. V was clipped by 3 bases and J by 4 bases, with 6 bases between them. This CDR3 comprises 12 residues. Sequences were derived from PBMCs, sampled before TCRalphabeta/CD19-depleted stem cell transplant. The receptor was derived from a boy aged 5-17 years with acute lymphoblastic leukemia, due to receive a stem cell transplant. The J gene is TRBJ2-5, the V gene TRBV12-3 or TRBV12-4, with D uncertain. The CDR3 sequence is CASSFVRETQYF. The CDR3 DNA follows: TGTGCCAGCAGTTTTGTGAGAGAGACCCAGTACTTC.